These 15 T cell receptor beta chains came from one sample sequenced in a study of cytomegalovirus exposure and HLA in healthy donors. Primers included in the PCR were 60 Vbeta and 13 Jbeta primers. Assay used: immunoSEQ multiplex PCR; TCRdb lists only in-frame clones, some missing. The data show approximately 240,000 clones, over 65% seen once. The sequencing input was PBMCs. The receptors were sampled from a woman aged 55-69 years in good health and CMV-seropositive.

V and J are TRBV6-1 and TRBJ2-7; D is perhaps TRBD2 (6 bases). This CDR3 is 14 amino acids long. Trimming removed 2 bases from V and 3 bases from J, with 11 bases in between. Germline V gene sequence: CDR1 MNHNS, CDR2 SASEGT. CDR3: CASSEHPGVYEQYF. CDR3 DNA: TGTGCCAGCAGTGAACACCCGGGAGTCTACGAGCAGTACTTC.

V gene TRBV18 combines with J gene TRBJ1-4; 7 bases map to TRBD1. CDR3 length: 15 amino acids. The germline gives CDR1 KGHSH, CDR2 LQKENI. Germline trimming cut 4 bases from V and 7 bases from J; bases unmatched to any gene: 9. The CDR3 loop is CASSQQGTETEKLFF. For the CDR3, the DNA is TGTGCCAGCTCACAACAGGGGACTGAAACTGAAAAACTGTTTTTT.

The rearrangement joins TRBV11-2 to TRBJ1-2; D is undetermined. The germline CDR1 and CDR2 sequences are SGHAT and FQNNGV. The CDR3 spans 13 residues. V lost 2 bases, J lost 4 bases, and 8 bases lay in between. CDR3 protein: CASSLQSFYGYTF. Written as DNA, the CDR3 is TGTGCCAGCAGCTTACAAAGCTTCTATGGCTACACCTTC.

J is TRBJ2-7 and V is TRBV6-6; 7 bases are shared with TRBD1. Germline lookup yields CDR1 MNHNY and CDR2 SVGAGI (reference sequence). V was clipped by 2 bases and J by 5 bases; unmatched bases: 6. The CDR3 is made up of 14 amino acids. The DNA of the CDR3 is TGTGCCAGCAGTTACGAACAGGGGATCCACGAGCAGTACTTC. It yields the protein CASSYEQGIHEQYF.

For the CDR3, the DNA is TGCGCCAGCAGCGCGGGGGGGCAGGCAGATACGCAGTATTTT. It translates to CASSAGGQADTQYF. V and J are TRBV5-1 and TRBJ2-3, with 9 bases lining up with TRBD2. This CDR3 contains 14 residues. Trimming took 4 bases from V and 4 from J; bases not matched to a gene: 4. Germline-derived CDR1 and CDR2 are SGHRS and YFSETQ.

This chain connects TRBV10-1 to TRBJ2-5, with a possible D match to TRBD1 (5 bases). Germline CDR1 reads WNHNN; CDR2 reads SYGVQD (reference sequence). Trimming shortened V by 3 bases and J by 5 bases, and 10 bases separated the two germline ends. The CDR3 is 13 amino acids. The CDR3 region is CASSDRVGETQYF. CDR3 in DNA: TGCGCCAGCAGTGACAGGGTTGGGGAGACCCAGTACTTC.

The rearrangement links TRBV5-1 to TRBJ2-3; TRBD2 agrees at 9 bases. V lost 4 bases to trimming and J lost 4 bases; unmatched junction nucleotides: 10. Germline V gives CDR1 SGHRS, CDR2 YFSETQ. The CDR3 has 16 residues. CDR3 in amino acids: CASSLGGSGSSDTQYF. Written as DNA, the CDR3 is TGCGCCAGCAGCCTCGGGGGTAGCGGGAGTTCAGATACGCAGTATTTT.

The rearrangement links TRBV5-1 to TRBJ2-2, with unresolved D. Germline V CDR1 and CDR2: SGHRS, YFSETQ. This CDR3 has 14 amino acids. Trimming took 4 bases from V and 0 from J, leaving 7 bases between them. In nucleotides, the CDR3 is TGCGCCAGCAGCGGTCTATCGAACACCGGGGAGCTGTTTTTT. This encodes CASSGLSNTGELFF.

In this sample, this clone turned up a few times. This chain joins TRBV30 and TRBJ2-2, with D perhaps TRBD2 (5 bases). The CDR3 loop spans 16 amino acids. V shed 4 bases and J shed 0 bases, with 15 bases lying between them. Germline values: CDR1 GTSNPN, CDR2 SVGIG (reference sequence). CDR3 amino acids: CAWKVGGLTNTGELFF. The CDR3 region has the DNA TGTGCCTGGAAGGTCGGAGGCCTTACGAACACCGGGGAGCTGTTTTTT. The full variable domain, rest sourced from reference TRBV30 and TRBJ2-2, is SQTIHQWPATLVQPVGSPLSLECTVEGTSNPNLYWYRQAAGRGLQLLFYSVGIGQISSEVPQNLSASRPQDRQFILSSKKLLLSDSGFYLCAWKVGGLTNTGELFFGEGSRLTVL.

The J gene is TRBJ2-7, the V gene TRBV27; 7 positions match TRBD1. The germline CDR1 and CDR2 sequences are MNHEY and SMNVEV (reference sequence). This CDR3 is 15 amino acids long. J was trimmed by 5 bases and V by 6 bases; bases with no gene match: 13. The CDR3 region has the DNA TGTGCCAGCAGACGCGACAGGGAGAGTATCCACGAGCAGTACTTC. Its translation: CASRRDRESIHEQYF.

This sequence joins TRBV11-2 and TRBJ2-2; 8 bases line up with TRBD2. The CDR3 has 14 amino acids. The V and J ends lost 3 bases and 4 bases, in that order; junction bases with no gene match: 1. Germline V gene sequence: CDR1 SGHAT, CDR2 FQNNGV. CDR3 loop: CASSFSGTTGELFF. The CDR3 region has the DNA TGTGCCAGCAGCTTTAGCGGGACCACCGGGGAGCTGTTTTTT.

V is TRBV5-1 and J is TRBJ2-7; TRBD1 agrees at 10 bases. This CDR3 spans 14 amino acids. Germline V lookup: CDR1 SGHRS, CDR2 YFSETQ. The V gene end was trimmed by 4 bases and the J gene end by 2 bases; junction bases not matched to a gene: 3. The CDR3 nucleotides read TGCGCCAGCAGCACCGGGACAGGGGCCTACGAGCAGTACTTC. Encoded protein: CASSTGTGAYEQYF.

The genes are TRBV25-1 and TRBJ2-1, with 7 bases matching TRBD1. The CDR3 runs 14 residues. CDR1 and CDR2 (germline): MGHDK, SYGVNS. After removal of 3 bases from V and 5 bases from J, the junction contained 4 bases not matched to a gene. CDR3 bases: TGTGCCAGCAGTGAGACAGGGCGGCACAATGAGCAGTTCTTC. It codes for CASSETGRHNEQFF.

This clone occurred once. The chain has TRBV7-2 and TRBJ2-7, with D unresolved. V lost 5 bases to trimming and J lost 0 bases, with 5 bases between them. Germline loops: CDR1 SGHTA, CDR2 FQGNSA. CDR3 length: 12 residues. The CDR3 region has the DNA TGTGCCAGCAGCCCGAGCTCCTACGAGCAGTACTTC. It encodes CASSPSSYEQYF.

The J gene is TRBJ1-5, the V gene TRBV6-6; maybe TRBD1 (6 bases). Trimming stripped 1 base from V and 5 bases from J, with 15 bases between. The CDR3 extends over 16 amino acids. Germline loops: CDR1 MNHNY, CDR2 SVGAGI (reference sequence). The CDR3 here is CASSYYQDSEDQPQHF. CDR3 nucleotide sequence: TGTGCCAGCAGTTACTACCAGGACAGTGAGGATCAGCCCCAGCATTTT.